This entry is about one TCR beta chain. These data come from a study of CD8 T cells in Susac syndrome. Random-hexamer reverse transcription was applied to roughly 0.45 to 1 ug RNA. TCR beta CDR3 was amplified by immunoSEQ covering 54 Vbeta and 13 Jbeta. Each CDR3 protein is one row after TCRdb ran MiXCR on the immunoSEQ multiplex PCR reads. The sample holds around 150,000 distinct CDR3 sequences; just under 95% are singletons and the top ten take 0.14%. Germline assignment: CDR1 DFQATT and CDR2 SNEGSKA (reference sequence). The germline V and J ends were trimmed by 6 bases and 0 bases, with 14 bases remaining between them. CDR3 size: 14 residues. The authors sequenced TCR beta from blood CD8+ and CD4+ T cells.

The specimen sequenced was CD4+ T cells from PBMCs. J is TRBJ1-2 and V is TRBV20-1; possibly TRBD1 for D (5 bases). The source is a human donor in good health. DNA for the CDR3: TGCAGTGCGGTTGGCAGGGATGCTAACTATGGCTACACCTTC. The encoded protein is CSAVGRDANYGYTF.